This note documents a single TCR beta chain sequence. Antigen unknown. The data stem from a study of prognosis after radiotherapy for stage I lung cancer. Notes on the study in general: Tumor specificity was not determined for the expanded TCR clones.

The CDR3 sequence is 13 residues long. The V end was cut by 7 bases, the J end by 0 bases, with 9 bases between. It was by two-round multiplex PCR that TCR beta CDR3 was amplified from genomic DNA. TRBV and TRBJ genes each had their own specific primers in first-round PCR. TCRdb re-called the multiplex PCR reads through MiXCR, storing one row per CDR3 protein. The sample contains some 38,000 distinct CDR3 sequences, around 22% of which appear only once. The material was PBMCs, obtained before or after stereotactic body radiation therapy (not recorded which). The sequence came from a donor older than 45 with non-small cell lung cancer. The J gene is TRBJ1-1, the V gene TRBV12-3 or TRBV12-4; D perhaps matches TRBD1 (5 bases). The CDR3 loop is CASNKGLNTEAFF. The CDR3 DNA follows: TGTGCCAGCAATAAGGGACTGAACACTGAAGCTTTCTTT.